The 7 T cell receptor beta chains below were found in one sample sequenced in a study of shared clonotypes between healthy human individuals. Profiled with immunoSEQ multiplex PCR; TCRdb holds only in-frame clones, not every one. The repertoire holds more than 2 million clones, with almost 96% as singletons. Input material: naive CD4+ T cells sorted from blood. The sample's subset: CD45RA+ positively selected. The receptors originated from a young man in good health.

This clone was picked up one time. V usage is TRBV11-3 and J usage is TRBJ2-3; possibly TRBD1 or TRBD2 for D (5 bases each). Germline CDR1 SGHNT, CDR2 YENEEA. The length of the CDR3 is 16 residues. V lost 1 base to trimming and J lost 2 bases, with 13 bases between them. CDR3 sequence: CASSLGPGPFTDTQYF. In DNA, the CDR3 is TGTGCCAGCAGCTTAGGTCCGGGACCCTTCACAGATACGCAGTATTTT. The full variable domain, in which reference TRBV11-3 and TRBJ2-3 provide the parts outside the CDR3, is EAGVVQSPRYKIIEKKQPVAFWCNPISGHNTLYWYLQNLGQGPELLIRYENEEAVDDSQLPKDRFSAERLKGVDSTLKIQPAELGDSAVYLCASSLGPGPFTDTQYFGPGTRLTVL.

This clone was found once. The rearrangement uses TRBV29-1 and TRBJ1-2; D uncertain. V was shortened by 3 bases and J by 1 base, with 6 bases between the two germline ends. CDR1 and CDR2 from the germline V gene are SQVTM and ANQGSEA. The CDR3 has 12 amino acids. The CDR3 spells CSVDMLNYGYTF. CDR3 bases: TGCAGCGTTGACATGCTTAACTATGGCTACACCTTC.

The chain combines TRBV6-1 with TRBJ2-5; D not certain. Between the trimmed V and J ends, which lost 7 bases and 4 bases, there was a span of 10 bases. Per the germline V gene, CDR1 is MNHNS and CDR2 is SASEGT. CDR3 length: 12 amino acids. CDR3 loop: CASNVERETQYF. CDR3 sequence (DNA): TGTGCCAGCAACGTGGAAAGAGAGACCCAGTACTTC.

The V call is TRBV5-4, the J call TRBJ2-3; 7 bases map to TRBD1. The CDR3 extends over 19 amino acids. The trim removed 0 bases at V and 2 bases at J, leaving 15 bases unmatched. The germline V gene has CDR1 SGHNT and CDR2 YYREEE (reference sequence). This chain's CDR3 is CASSLGPVNRGLHTDTQYF. DNA for the CDR3: TGTGCCAGCAGCTTGGGGCCCGTTAACAGGGGCCTTCACACAGATACGCAGTATTTT.

The chain links TRBV5-1 to TRBJ1-4, with 7 nucleotides matching TRBD1. The CDR3 covers 16 residues. With V trimmed by 3 bases and J by 4 bases, 9 bases remained unmatched. The germline V gene has CDR1 SGHRS and CDR2 YFSETQ. The DNA of the CDR3 is TGCGCCAGCAGCTCCGGTTCGACAGGGCTTAATGAAAAACTGTTTTTT. Translated: CASSSGSTGLNEKLFF.

This chain connects TRBV11-1 to TRBJ2-1; D possibly corresponds to TRBD2 (7 bases). Per germline, CDR1 SGHAT and CDR2 FQDESV (reference sequence). The V end lost 1 base, the J end lost 3 bases, and 22 bases lay between the germline ends. CDR3 length: 19 residues. DNA of the CDR3: TGTGCCAGCAGCTTAGGGGGGCCCCCCGGGACTAAAGTCTACAATGAGCAGTTCTTC. Translation gives CASSLGGPPGTKVYNEQFF.

The chain is built from TRBV6-6 and TRBJ1-1, with D unresolved. The V end lost 5 bases, the J end lost 3 bases, and 7 bases lay between the germline ends. This CDR3 has 12 residues. Germline V CDR1 and CDR2: MNHNY, SVGAGI (reference sequence). CDR3 bases: TGTGCCAGCAGTCGGAGGGACACTGAAGCTTTCTTT. It codes for CASSRRDTEAFF.